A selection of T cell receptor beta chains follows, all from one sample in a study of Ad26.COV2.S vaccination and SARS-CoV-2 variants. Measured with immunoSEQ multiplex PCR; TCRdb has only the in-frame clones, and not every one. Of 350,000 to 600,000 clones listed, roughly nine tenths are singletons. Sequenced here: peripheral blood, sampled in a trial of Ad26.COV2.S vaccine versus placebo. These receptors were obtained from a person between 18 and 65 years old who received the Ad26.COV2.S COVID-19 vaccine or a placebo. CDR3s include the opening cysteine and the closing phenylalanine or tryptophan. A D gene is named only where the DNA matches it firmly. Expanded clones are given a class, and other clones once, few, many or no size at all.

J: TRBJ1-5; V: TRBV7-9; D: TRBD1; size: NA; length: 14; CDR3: CASSPEGQHQPQHF; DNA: TGTGCCAGCAGCCCAGAGGGACAGCATCAGCCCCAGCATTTT
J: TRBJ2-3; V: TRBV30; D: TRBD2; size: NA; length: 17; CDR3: CAWNRGSGAPSTDTQYF; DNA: TGTGCCTGGAATCGCGGTAGCGGGGCCCCTAGCACAGATACGCAGTATTTT
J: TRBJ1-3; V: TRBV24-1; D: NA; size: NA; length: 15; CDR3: CATSEPHHSGNTIYF; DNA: TGTGCCACCAGTGAGCCTCATCACTCTGGAAACACCATATATTTT
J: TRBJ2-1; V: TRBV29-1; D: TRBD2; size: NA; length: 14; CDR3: CSVGGLAGGQEQFF; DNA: TGCAGCGTTGGGGGATTAGCGGGAGGTCAGGAGCAGTTCTTC
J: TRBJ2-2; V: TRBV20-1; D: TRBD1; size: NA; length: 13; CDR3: CSASDRGMGELFF; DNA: TGCAGTGCTAGTGACAGGGGTATGGGGGAGCTGTTTTTT
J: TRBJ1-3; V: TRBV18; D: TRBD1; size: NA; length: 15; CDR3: CASSRRTGAGNTIYF; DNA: TGTGCCAGCTCACGTCGGACAGGGGCTGGAAACACCATATATTTT
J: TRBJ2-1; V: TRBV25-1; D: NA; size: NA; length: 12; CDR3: CASSEKGVGQFF; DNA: TGTGCCAGCAGTGAAAAGGGGGTTGGGCAGTTCTTC
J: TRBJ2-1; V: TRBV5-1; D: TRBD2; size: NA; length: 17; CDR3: CASSWERTSGSYNEQFF; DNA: TGCGCCAGCAGCTGGGAGCGGACTAGCGGGAGTTACAATGAGCAGTTCTTC
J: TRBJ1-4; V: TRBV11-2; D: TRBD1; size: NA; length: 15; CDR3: CASSSDRDHNEKLFF; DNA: TGTGCCAGCAGCTCGGACAGGGACCACAATGAAAAACTGTTTTTT
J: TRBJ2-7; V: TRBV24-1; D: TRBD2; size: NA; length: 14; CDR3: CATSAGTNSYEQYF; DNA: TGTGCCACCAGTGCTGGGACTAACTCCTACGAGCAGTACTTC
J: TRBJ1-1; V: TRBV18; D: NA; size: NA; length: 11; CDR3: CASSRYTEAFF; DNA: TGTGCCAGCTCCCGGTACACTGAAGCTTTCTTT
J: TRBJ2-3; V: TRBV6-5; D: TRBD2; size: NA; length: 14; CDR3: CASRLSGTSDTQYF; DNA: TGTGCCAGCAGACTTAGCGGGACGTCAGATACGCAGTATTTT
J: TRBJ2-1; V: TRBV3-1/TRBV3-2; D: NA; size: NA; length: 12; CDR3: CASSQGLTHQFF; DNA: TGTGCCAGCAGCCAAGGTCTTACCCACCAGTTCTTC
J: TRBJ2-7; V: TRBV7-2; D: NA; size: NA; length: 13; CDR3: CASSLGGTYEQYF; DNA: TGTGCCAGCAGCTTAGGCGGCACCTACGAGCAGTACTTC
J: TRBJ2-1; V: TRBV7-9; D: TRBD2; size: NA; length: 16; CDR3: CASSFLPLAGYNEQFF; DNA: TGTGCCAGCAGCTTTCTTCCCCTAGCGGGCTACAATGAGCAGTTCTTC
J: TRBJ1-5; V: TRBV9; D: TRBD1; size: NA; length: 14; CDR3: CASSTGQGAEPQHF; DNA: TGTGCCAGCAGCACGGGACAGGGCGCAGAGCCCCAGCATTTT
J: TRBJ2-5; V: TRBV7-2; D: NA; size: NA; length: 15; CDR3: CASTLLKRAQETQYF; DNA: TGTGCCAGCACCCTTCTTAAGCGGGCCCAAGAGACCCAGTACTTC
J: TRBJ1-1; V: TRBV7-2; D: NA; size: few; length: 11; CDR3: CASSRLGEAFF; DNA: TGTGCCAGCTCTAGGCTAGGTGAAGCTTTCTTT
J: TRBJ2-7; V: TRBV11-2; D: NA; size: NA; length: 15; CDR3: CASSLKREPSYEQYF; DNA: TGTGCCAGCAGCTTAAAGAGGGAGCCGTCCTACGAGCAGTACTTC
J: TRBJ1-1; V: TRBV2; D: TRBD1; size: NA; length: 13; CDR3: CASRTDRVGEAFF; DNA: TGTGCCAGCAGAACGGACAGGGTCGGTGAAGCTTTCTTT
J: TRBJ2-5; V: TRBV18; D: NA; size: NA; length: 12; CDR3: CASSPGQETQYF; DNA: TGTGCCAGCTCTCCAGGACAAGAGACCCAGTACTTC
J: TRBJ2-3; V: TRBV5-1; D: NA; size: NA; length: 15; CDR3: CASSLRGGRADTQYF; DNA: TGCGCCAGCAGCCTTAGGGGTGGGCGGGCAGATACGCAGTATTTT
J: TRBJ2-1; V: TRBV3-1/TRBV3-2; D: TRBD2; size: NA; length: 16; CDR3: CASSPASGGARDEQFF; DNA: TGTGCCAGCAGCCCCGCCAGCGGGGGGGCCAGGGATGAGCAGTTCTTC
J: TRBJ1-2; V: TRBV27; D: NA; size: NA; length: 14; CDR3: CASSFSYRDDGYTF; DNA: TGTGCCAGCAGTTTCTCTTATCGTGATGATGGCTACACCTTC
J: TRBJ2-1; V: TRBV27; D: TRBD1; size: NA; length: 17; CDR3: CASSKISGGFSSNEQFF; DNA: TGTGCCAGCAGTAAGATCTCAGGGGGTTTTAGTTCGAATGAGCAGTTCTTC